This T cell receptor (beta chain) was found in a study of blood T cell repertoires in COVID-19. About the research overall: The United States, Italy and Spain provided the acute and convalescent COVID-19 samples. Sources were T cells, B-cell-depleted T cells, or PBMCs; the material itself was cDNA or gDNA.

This clone appeared once. Deletions cut 5 bases from V and 0 bases from J, with 11 bases between. Germline loops: CDR1 MNHEY, CDR2 SVGAGI. The CDR3 runs 14 residues. Cohorts were based on clinical histories the participants reported. As processed by the authors: Estimation of nucleated cell counts was performed using reference gene primer amplification. Method: immunoSEQ multiplex PCR; TCRdb's copy keeps in-frame clones and lacks some. V and J calls plus clone size are reproduced from that table; the DNA served to infer D and trimming. The sample has approximately 220,000 clones; roughly 86% are singletons.

Sequencing was done on a sample of PBMCs or T cells enriched from blood (not recorded which). The J gene is TRBJ2-7, the V gene TRBV6-5, with a weak D call TRBD2 (5 bases). The receptor was derived from a young woman with acute COVID-19. The CDR3 loop reads CASSLGRDSYEQYF. Here the CDR3 DNA reads TGTGCCAGCAGTCTAGGGAGAGACTCCTACGAGCAGTACTTC.